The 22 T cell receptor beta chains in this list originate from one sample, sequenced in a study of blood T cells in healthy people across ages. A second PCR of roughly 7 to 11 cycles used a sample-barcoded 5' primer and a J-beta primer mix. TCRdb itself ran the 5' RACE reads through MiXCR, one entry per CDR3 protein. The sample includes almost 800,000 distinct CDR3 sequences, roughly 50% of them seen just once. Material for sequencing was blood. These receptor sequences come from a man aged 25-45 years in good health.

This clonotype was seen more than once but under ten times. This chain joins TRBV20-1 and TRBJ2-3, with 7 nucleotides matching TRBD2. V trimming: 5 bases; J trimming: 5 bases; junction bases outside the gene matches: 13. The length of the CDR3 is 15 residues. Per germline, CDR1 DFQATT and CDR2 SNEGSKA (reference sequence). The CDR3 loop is CSADSQRGNGDTQYF. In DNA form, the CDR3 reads TGCAGTGCTGACTCCCAGCGGGGAAACGGAGATACGCAGTATTTT.

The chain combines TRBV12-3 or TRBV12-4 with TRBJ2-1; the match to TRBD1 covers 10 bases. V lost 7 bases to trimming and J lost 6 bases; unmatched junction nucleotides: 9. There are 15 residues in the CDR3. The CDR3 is CASILGTGARNEQFF. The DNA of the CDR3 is TGTGCCAGCATCCTCGGGACAGGGGCCCGCAATGAGCAGTTCTTC.

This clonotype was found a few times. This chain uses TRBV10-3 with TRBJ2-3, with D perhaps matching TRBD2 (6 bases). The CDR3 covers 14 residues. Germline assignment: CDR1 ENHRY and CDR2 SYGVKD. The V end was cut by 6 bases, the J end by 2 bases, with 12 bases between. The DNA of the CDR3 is TGTGCCATCAGGCCGGGACTTCACACAGATACGCAGTATTTT. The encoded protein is CAIRPGLHTDTQYF.

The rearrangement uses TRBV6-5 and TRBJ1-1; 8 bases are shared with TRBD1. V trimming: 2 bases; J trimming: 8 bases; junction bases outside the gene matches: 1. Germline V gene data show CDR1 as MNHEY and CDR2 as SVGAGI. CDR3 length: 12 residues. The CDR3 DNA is TGTGCCAGCAGTTACCACAGGGGGGAAGCTTTCTTT. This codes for CASSYHRGEAFF.

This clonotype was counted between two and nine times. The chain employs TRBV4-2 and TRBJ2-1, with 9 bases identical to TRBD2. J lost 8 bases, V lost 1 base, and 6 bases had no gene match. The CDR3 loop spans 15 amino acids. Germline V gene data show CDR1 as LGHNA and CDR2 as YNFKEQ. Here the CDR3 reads CASSQVAGGPYEQFF. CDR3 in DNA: TGTGCCAGCAGCCAAGTCGCGGGGGGGCCCTATGAGCAGTTCTTC.

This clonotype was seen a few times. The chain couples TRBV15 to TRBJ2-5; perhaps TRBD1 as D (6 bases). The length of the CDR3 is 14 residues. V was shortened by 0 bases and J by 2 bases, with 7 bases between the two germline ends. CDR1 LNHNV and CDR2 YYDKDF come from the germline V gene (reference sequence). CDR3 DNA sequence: TGTGCCACCAGCAGAGACGGACAGCAAGAGACCCAGTACTTC. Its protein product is CATSRDGQQETQYF.

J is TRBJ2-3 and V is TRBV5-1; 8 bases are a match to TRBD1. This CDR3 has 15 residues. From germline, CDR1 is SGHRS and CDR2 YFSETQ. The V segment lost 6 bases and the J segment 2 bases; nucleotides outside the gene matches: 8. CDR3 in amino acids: CASTPSDRVTDTQYF. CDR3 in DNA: TGCGCCAGCACCCCTTCGGACAGGGTCACAGATACGCAGTATTTT.

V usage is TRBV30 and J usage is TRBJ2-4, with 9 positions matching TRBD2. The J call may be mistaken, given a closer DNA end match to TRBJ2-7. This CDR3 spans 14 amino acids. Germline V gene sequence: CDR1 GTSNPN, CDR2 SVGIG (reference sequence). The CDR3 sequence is CAWSSQAGGREQYF. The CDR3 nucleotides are TGTGCCTGGAGTTCTCAGGCGGGGGGGCGCGAGCAGTACTTC.

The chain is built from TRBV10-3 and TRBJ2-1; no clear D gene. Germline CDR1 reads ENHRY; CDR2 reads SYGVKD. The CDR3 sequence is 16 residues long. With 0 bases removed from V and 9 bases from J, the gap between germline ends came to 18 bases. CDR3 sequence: CAISESIAQDGSEQFF. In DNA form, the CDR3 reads TGTGCCATCAGTGAGTCGATTGCCCAGGATGGAAGTGAGCAGTTCTTC.

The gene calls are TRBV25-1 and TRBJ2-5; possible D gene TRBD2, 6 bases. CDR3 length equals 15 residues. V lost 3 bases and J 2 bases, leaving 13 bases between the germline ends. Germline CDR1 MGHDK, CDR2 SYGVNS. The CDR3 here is CASSEHLARQETQYF. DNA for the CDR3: TGTGCCAGCAGTGAGCACCTAGCGAGGCAAGAGACCCAGTACTTC.

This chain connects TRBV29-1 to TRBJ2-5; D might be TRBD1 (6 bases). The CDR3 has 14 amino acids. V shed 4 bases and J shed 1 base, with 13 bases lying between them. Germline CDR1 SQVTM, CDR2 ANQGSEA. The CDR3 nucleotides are TGCAGCGTTGGTGTGACAGGACTCCAAGAGACCCAGTACTTC. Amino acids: CSVGVTGLQETQYF. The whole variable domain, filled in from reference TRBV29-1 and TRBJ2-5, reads SAVISQKPSRDICQRGTSLTIQCQVDSQVTMMFWYRQQPGQSLTLIATANQGSEATYESGFVIDKFPISRPNLTFSTLTVSNMSPEDSSIYLCSVGVTGLQETQYFGPGTRLLVL.

This CDR3 reads CASSLTGSTEAFF. As DNA, the CDR3 is TGTGCCAGCAGTCTTACAGGGAGCACTGAAGCTTTCTTT. This chain connects TRBV6-5 to TRBJ1-1; TRBD1 is a possible D gene (6 bases). Deletions cut 5 bases from V and 4 bases from J, with 11 bases between. The germline gives CDR1 MNHEY, CDR2 SVGAGI. The CDR3 runs to 13 residues.

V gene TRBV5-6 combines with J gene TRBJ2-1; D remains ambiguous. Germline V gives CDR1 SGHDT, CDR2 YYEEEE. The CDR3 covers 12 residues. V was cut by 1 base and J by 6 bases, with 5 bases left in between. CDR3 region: CASSLFPNEQFF. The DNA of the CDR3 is TGTGCCAGCAGCTTGTTCCCCAATGAGCAGTTCTTC.

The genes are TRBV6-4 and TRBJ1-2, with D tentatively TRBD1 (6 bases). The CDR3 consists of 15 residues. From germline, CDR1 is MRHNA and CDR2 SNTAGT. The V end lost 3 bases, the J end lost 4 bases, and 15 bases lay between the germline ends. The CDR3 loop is CASSEGKGGIYGYTF. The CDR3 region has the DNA TGTGCCAGCAGTGAAGGGAAAGGGGGAATCTATGGCTACACCTTC.

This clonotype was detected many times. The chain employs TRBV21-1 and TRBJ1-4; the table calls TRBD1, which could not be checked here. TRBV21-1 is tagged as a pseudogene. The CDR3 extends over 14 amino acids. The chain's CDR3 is CASSRLRGGRKLFF. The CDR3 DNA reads TGTGCCAGCAGCCGATTAAGGGGGGGAAGAAAACTGTTTTTT.

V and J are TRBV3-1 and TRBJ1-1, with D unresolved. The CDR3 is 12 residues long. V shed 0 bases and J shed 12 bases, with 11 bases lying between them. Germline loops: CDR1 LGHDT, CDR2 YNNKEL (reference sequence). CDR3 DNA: TGTGCCAGCAGCCAAGATCGGGCAACGACTTTCTTT. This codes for CASSQDRATTFF.

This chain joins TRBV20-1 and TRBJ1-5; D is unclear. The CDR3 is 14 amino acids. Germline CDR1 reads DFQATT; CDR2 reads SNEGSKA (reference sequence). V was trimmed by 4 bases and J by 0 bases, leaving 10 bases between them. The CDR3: CSATRILSNQPQHF. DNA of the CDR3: TGCAGTGCTACTAGGATTCTTAGCAATCAGCCCCAGCATTTT.

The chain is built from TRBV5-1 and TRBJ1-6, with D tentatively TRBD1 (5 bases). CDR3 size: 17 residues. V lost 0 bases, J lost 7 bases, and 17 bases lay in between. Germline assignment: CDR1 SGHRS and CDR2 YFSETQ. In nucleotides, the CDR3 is TGCGCCAGCAGCTTGGCCGGAGTAGGGGCTCGGAATTCACCCCTCCACTTT. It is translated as CASSLAGVGARNSPLHF.

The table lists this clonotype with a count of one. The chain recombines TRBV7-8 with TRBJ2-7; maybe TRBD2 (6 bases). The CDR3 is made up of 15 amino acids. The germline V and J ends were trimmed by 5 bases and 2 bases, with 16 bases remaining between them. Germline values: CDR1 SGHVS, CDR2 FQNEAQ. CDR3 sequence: CASSSTRDWTYEQYF. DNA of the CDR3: TGTGCCAGCAGCAGTACCCGGGACTGGACCTACGAGCAGTACTTC.

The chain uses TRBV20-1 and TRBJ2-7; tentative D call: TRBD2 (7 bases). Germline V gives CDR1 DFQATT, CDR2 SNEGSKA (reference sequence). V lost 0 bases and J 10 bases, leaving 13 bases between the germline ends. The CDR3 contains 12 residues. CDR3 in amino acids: CSAREGGGAQYF. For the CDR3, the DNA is TGCAGTGCTAGAGAGGGAGGGGGGGCCCAGTACTTC.

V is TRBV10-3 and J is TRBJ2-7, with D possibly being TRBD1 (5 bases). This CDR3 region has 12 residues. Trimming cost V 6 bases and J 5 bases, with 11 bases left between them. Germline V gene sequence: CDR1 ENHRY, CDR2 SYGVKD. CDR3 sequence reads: CAIRGVRDEQYF. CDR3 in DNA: TGTGCCATCAGAGGGGTTCGGGACGAGCAGTACTTC.

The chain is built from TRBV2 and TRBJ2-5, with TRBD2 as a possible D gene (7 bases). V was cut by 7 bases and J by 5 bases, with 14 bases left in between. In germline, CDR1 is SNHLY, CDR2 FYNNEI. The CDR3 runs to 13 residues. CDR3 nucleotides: TGTGCCAGCAATCCACAGGGAGGGGAGACCCAGTACTTC. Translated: CASNPQGGETQYF.